One and the same sample provided the 9 T cell receptor beta chains below, sequenced in a study of technical replicates of blood from four donors. Using immunoSEQ multiplex PCR, the repertoire was profiled, and TCRdb retains in-frame clones only, with some absent. The repertoire includes approximately 58,000 clones, 65% to 90% of them detected once, and approximately 5% sits in the top ten. Sequencing input: PBMCs. All receptors derive from a human donor in good health. Some clones in this sample may be carry-over from other donors' samples.

CDR3 region: CASSQLQGAGGYTF. The CDR3 DNA follows: TGCGCCAGCAGCCAACTACAGGGGGCGGGCGGCTACACCTTC. This chain connects TRBV5-1 to TRBJ1-2, with 9 bases identical to TRBD1. V trimming: 4 bases; J trimming: 8 bases; junction bases outside the gene matches: 9. Germline CDR1 is SGHRS and CDR2 is YFSETQ. The CDR3 loop spans 14 amino acids.

The V call is TRBV10-3, the J call TRBJ1-1; perhaps TRBD1 as D (5 bases). The CDR3 length is 14 residues. From germline, CDR1 is ENHRY and CDR2 SYGVKD. V gave up 7 bases and J gave up 0 bases, with 12 bases separating them. CDR3 sequence (DNA): TGTGCCATCACCGACAGTCAGATGAACACTGAAGCTTTCTTT. Amino acids: CAITDSQMNTEAFF.

The V and J genes are TRBV27 and TRBJ2-2, with D possibly matching TRBD1 (5 bases). V lost 5 bases and J lost 1, with 11 bases in between. The CDR3 is 15 amino acids. Germline V lookup: CDR1 MNHEY, CDR2 SMNVEV (reference sequence). The chain's CDR3 is CASSPDRENTGELFF. The CDR3 DNA reads TGTGCCAGCAGTCCTGACAGAGAGAACACCGGGGAGCTGTTTTTT.

The chain uses TRBV5-6 and TRBJ1-1, with 7 bases lining up with TRBD1. After removal of 3 bases from V and 4 bases from J, the junction contained 3 bases not matched to a gene. CDR3 size: 13 residues. Germline V gives CDR1 SGHDT, CDR2 YYEEEE. The CDR3 loop is CASSSDRATEAFF. The CDR3 DNA reads TGTGCCAGCAGCTCAGACAGGGCCACTGAAGCTTTCTTT.

This sequence joins TRBV6-1 and TRBJ2-2, with TRBD1 identical over 10 bases. The CDR3 loop spans 15 amino acids. V dropped 6 bases and J dropped 3; count of bases not matched to a gene: 4. Germline CDR1 is MNHNS and CDR2 is SASEGT. CDR3 nucleotides: TGTGCCAGCAGCGCCGGGACAGGGGACACCGGGGAGCTGTTTTTT. This translates into CASSAGTGDTGELFF.

The V gene is TRBV15, the J gene TRBJ2-3; D is undetermined. Per the germline V gene, CDR1 is LNHNV and CDR2 is YYDKDF (reference sequence). The germline V and J ends were trimmed by 0 bases and 2 bases, with 12 bases remaining between them. The CDR3 loop spans 16 amino acids. The DNA of the CDR3 is TGTGCCACCAGCAGAGATCGGCAGGCCCACACAGATACGCAGTATTTT. Residues: CATSRDRQAHTDTQYF.

V is TRBV7-9 and J is TRBJ2-7, with TRBD2 as a possible D gene (7 bases). The CDR3 contains 15 residues. Deletions cut 5 bases from V and 5 bases from J, with 19 bases between. Germline CDR1 reads SEHNR; CDR2 reads FQNEAQ (reference sequence). The CDR3 region has the DNA TGTGCCAGCAGCGCCCGAGGGGGGAGGGAACACGAGCAGTACTTC. Translation: CASSARGGREHEQYF.

The gene calls are TRBV2 and TRBJ2-2; unclear D gene. CDR3 length: 12 residues. Trimming took 6 bases from V and 9 from J, leaving 11 bases between them. Germline V gene sequence: CDR1 SNHLY, CDR2 FYNNEI. CDR3 residues: CASSKSPRELFF. DNA for the CDR3: TGTGCCAGCAGCAAAAGCCCCCGGGAGCTGTTTTTT. The full variable domain, with the rest looked up from reference TRBV2 and TRBJ2-2, is EPEVTQTPSHQVTQMGQEVILRCVPISNHLYFYWYRQILGQKVEFLVSFYNNEISEKSEIFDDQFSVERPDGSNFTLKIRSTKLEDSAMYFCASSKSPRELFFGEGSRLTVL.

The V call is TRBV5-1, the J call TRBJ2-3; 7 nucleotides agree with TRBD2. Germline lookup yields CDR1 SGHRS and CDR2 YFSETQ. The CDR3 extends over 14 amino acids. V lost 3 bases, J lost 4 bases, and 5 bases stayed unmatched. CDR3: CASSSVAGPDTQYF. The CDR3 nucleotides are TGCGCCAGCAGCTCGGTAGCGGGCCCAGATACGCAGTATTTT.